The rows below give T cell receptor beta chains drawn from one sample of a study of control samples from healthy donors and cancer patients. The data were produced by immunoSEQ multiplex PCR, yet TCRdb's version contains in-frame clones alone and is incomplete. Of tens of thousands of clones in the sample, over 85% were seen once. Sequenced: PBMCs. These receptors all come from a woman aged 40 to 49 with lung cancer. Both conserved end residues are part of each CDR3. A D gene is named only where the DNA matches it firmly. A row's size may be missing; if present it is once, few, many or a size class.

CDR3,DNA,J,size,V,D
CASRIRSTGNQPQHF,TGTGCCAGCAGGATCAGGTCGACGGGCAATCAGCCCCAGCATTTT,TRBJ1-5,once,TRBV6-5,NA
CASSSRGLDYGYTF,TGTGCCAGCAGTTCGAGGGGGCTCGACTATGGCTACACCTTC,TRBJ1-2,NA,TRBV27,TRBD1
CASSTRTGDTDTQYF,TGTGCCAGCAGCACTCGGACAGGGGATACAGATACGCAGTATTTT,TRBJ2-3,NA,TRBV7-8,TRBD1
CASSWRAGGTEAFF,TGTGCCAGCAGCTGGCGGGCAGGGGGCACTGAAGCTTTCTTT,TRBJ1-1,NA,TRBV5-4,TRBD1
CASSIYWGQGMDGYTF,TGTGCCAGTAGTATATATTGGGGACAGGGTATGGATGGCTACACCTTC,TRBJ1-2,NA,TRBV19,TRBD1
CASSQDGYLGPGYTF,TGTGCCAGCAGCCAAGATGGTTATTTGGGGCCTGGCTACACCTTC,TRBJ1-2,NA,TRBV14,NA
CASSSQGWGVTDTQYF,TGTGCCAGCAGCTCACAGGGATGGGGAGTGACGGATACGCAGTATTTT,TRBJ2-3,NA,TRBV13,NA
CASSPRVGLASYEQYF,TGTGCCAGCAGCCCCCGCGTCGGACTAGCGTCCTACGAGCAGTACTTC,TRBJ2-7,once,TRBV5-4,TRBD2
CASREQGTYNSPLHF,TGTGCCAGCAGGGAACAGGGAACCTATAATTCACCCCTCCACTTT,TRBJ1-6,once,TRBV28,NA
CASSAGTGGDEQYF,TGCGCCAGCAGCGCAGGGACAGGGGGCGACGAGCAGTACTTC,TRBJ2-7,NA,TRBV5-1,TRBD1
CASRWTGDTEAFF,TGTGCCAGCAGGTGGACAGGGGACACTGAAGCTTTCTTT,TRBJ1-1,NA,TRBV2,TRBD1